The rows below give T cell receptor beta chains drawn from one sample of a study of blood T cell repertoires in COVID-19. The repertoire was sequenced with immunoSEQ multiplex PCR; TCRdb's copy has only in-frame clones and lacks some. The table has 200,000 to 250,000 clones, roughly four fifths seen once; the top ten hold around 8%. The sequenced sample consisted of peripheral blood. The origin of the receptors is a woman aged 80 or over with COVID-19, enrolled during active disease. CDR3s leave out the opening cysteine and the closing phenylalanine or tryptophan.

j_gene,v_gene,CDR3aa
TRBJ1-5,TRBV2,ASSRRGNQPQH
TRBJ2-1,TRBV7-2,ASSSRLAYNEQF
TRBJ2-7,TRBV9,ASSDGTGGMYEQY
TRBJ1-4,TRBV5-1,ASSLDAGPLF
TRBJ1-1,TRBV5-6,ASSPRRAEGAF
TRBJ2-4,TRBV24-1,ATSDGQLAKNIQY
TRBJ2-1,TRBV4-3,ASSLSGIGNEQF
TRBJ1-1,TRBV9,ASSEGGGRRTEAF
TRBJ1-5,TRBV6-2/TRBV6-3,ASSYLDASGGQPQH
TRBJ1-4,TRBV11-2,ASSVLDRPYNEKLF
TRBJ2-1,TRBV24-1,ATSDEKGANNEQF
TRBJ2-1,TRBV6-4,ASSVEWSSYNEQF
TRBJ1-2,TRBV5-4,ASSAIQGAHYGYT
TRBJ1-3,TRBV19,ASTGTAGNTIY
TRBJ2-3,TRBV7-2,ASAPASTTDTRY
TRBJ1-6,TRBV18,ASSPISSSYNSPLH
TRBJ2-7,TRBV4-2,ASSRAGAHEQY
TRBJ1-2,TRBV28,ASKEHRTPISYGYT
TRBJ1-4,TRBV28,ASSLRQGARKLF
TRBJ1-1,TRBV12-3/TRBV12-4,ASSLDRNLEAF
TRBJ2-1,TRBV7-2,ASSLQRGVQEQF
TRBJ1-1,TRBV15,ATSRERYTEAF
TRBJ1-1,TRBV20-1,SARFRLEAF
TRBJ2-3,TRBV19,ASSITLDGGDTQY
TRBJ2-5,TRBV5-4,ASSWTSGQETQY
TRBJ2-3,TRBV6-1,ASSEESSGRYTQY
TRBJ1-1,TRBV4-1,ASSQEGRQGRTEAF
TRBJ2-2,TRBV18,ASSRDSYTGELF
TRBJ1-5,TRBV10-3,AISESNNQPQH
TRBJ1-1,TRBV10-3,AISETGGGSFAEAF
TRBJ1-5,TRBV10-1,ASSASGSNQPQH
TRBJ2-5,TRBV27,ASTILGEARETQY
TRBJ2-3,TRBV18,ASSPESGRSTGTQY
TRBJ2-5,TRBV7-6,ASSLDRGYQETQY
TRBJ1-4,TRBV5-1,ASSDPGTDEKLF
TRBJ1-5,TRBV5-1,ASSPGQGNQPQH
TRBJ2-7,TRBV3-1/TRBV3-2,ASSLSGGSYEQY
TRBJ2-7,TRBV2,ASSGMGQGYEQY
TRBJ1-4,TRBV9,ASSVGDRALGEKLF
TRBJ1-1,TRBV5-1,ASKTGDLTGEAF
TRBJ2-2,TRBV7-9,ASSLGTANTGELF
TRBJ2-5,TRBV21-1,ASSKPRQETQY
TRBJ1-6,TRBV5-1,ASSESSYNSPLH
TRBJ1-5,TRBV19,ASSSRSQRPQH
TRBJ2-7,TRBV24-1,ATSDHTGGSDEQY
TRBJ1-5,TRBV5-6,ASSFSRDQPQH